The sequence of this T cell receptor beta chain was determined in a study of OX40 agonist ivuxolimab in advanced cancers. Libraries were prepared by immunoSEQ multiplex PCR; TCRdb keeps only in-frame clonotypes and omits some of them. The table records 26,000 or so clones, roughly 90% of them present only once. Samples of blood were obtained at baseline, on cycle 4 day 1, and on cycle 7 day 1. The receptor comes from an adult with an advanced solid tumor such as melanoma, head and neck, liver or kidney cancer. Material: CD4+ or CD8+ T cells sorted from blood, obtained in a trial of the OX40 agonist ivuxolimab.

CDR3 loop: CATGSGYGYTF. CDR3 DNA sequence: TGTGCCACAGGGTCGGGTTATGGCTACACCTTC. The chain joins TRBV25-1 to TRBJ1-2; tentatively, D is TRBD1 (5 bases). The CDR3 runs 11 residues. Germline V gives CDR1 MGHDK, CDR2 SYGVNS. The V end was cut by 10 bases, the J end by 5 bases, with 11 bases between.